The following is a TCR beta chain sequence with its context. Antigen unknown. J gave up 3 bases and V 7 bases, and 10 bases lay outside the gene matches. The germline gives CDR1 SEHNR, CDR2 FQNEAQ (reference sequence). The CDR3 covers 15 residues. The sample belongs to a study of blood T cells in healthy people across ages. Using a J-beta primer mix together with a sample-barcoded 5' primer, a second PCR was run for roughly 6 to 12 cycles. Per sample, CDR3-containing paired-end reads numbered at least 2.5 million. TCRdb re-called the 5' RACE reads with MiXCR, one entry per CDR3 protein. The sample has over a million distinct CDR3 sequences, roughly 45% seen once; the top ten hold 7.9%. Findings and caveats of the study: With age, beta diversity per million T cells declined roughly linearly, significantly by 40. Bulk PBMC profiling left naive and antigen-experienced comparisons inconclusive. Estimates drawn from one million T cells were deemed to understate diversity.

This receptor was identified in a woman aged 18-29 years in good health. The chain links TRBV7-9 to TRBJ1-2; 8 positions match TRBD1. The specimen was blood. This CDR3 reads CASTKTGTGDYGYTF. CDR3 coding DNA: TGTGCCAGCACTAAGACCGGGACAGGCGACTATGGCTACACCTTC. Filled out from reference TRBV7-9 and TRBJ1-2, the complete variable domain reads DTGVSQNPRHKITKRGQNVTFRCDPISEHNRLYWYRQTLGQGPEFLTYFQNEAQLEKSRLLSDRFSAERPKGSFSTLEIQRTEQGDSAMYLCASTKTGTGDYGYTFGSGTRLTVV.